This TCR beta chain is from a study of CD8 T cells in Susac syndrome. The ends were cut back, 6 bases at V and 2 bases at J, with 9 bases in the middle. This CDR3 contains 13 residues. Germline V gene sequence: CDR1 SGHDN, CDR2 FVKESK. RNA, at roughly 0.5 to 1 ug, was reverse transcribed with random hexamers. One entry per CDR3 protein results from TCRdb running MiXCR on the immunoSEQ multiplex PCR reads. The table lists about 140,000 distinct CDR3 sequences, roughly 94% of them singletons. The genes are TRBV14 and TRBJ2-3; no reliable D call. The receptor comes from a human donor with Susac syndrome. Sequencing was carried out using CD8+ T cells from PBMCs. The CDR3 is CASSRYNTDTQYF. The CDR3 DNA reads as TGTGCCAGCAGTCGGTATAACACAGATACGCAGTATTTT. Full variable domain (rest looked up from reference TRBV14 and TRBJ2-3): EAGVTQFPSHSVIEKGQTVTLRCDPISGHDNLYWYRRVMGKEIKFLLHFVKESKQDESGMPNNRFLAERTGGTYSTLKVQPAELEDSGVYFCASSRYNTDTQYFGPGTRLTVL.